The clone carrying this T cell receptor beta chain has a handful of counts. No antigen is known for it. This record comes from a study of blood T cells in healthy people across ages. Germline V lookup: CDR1 KGHSH, CDR2 LQKENI. The CDR3 is made up of 15 amino acids. Deletions cut 3 bases from V and 5 bases from J, with 11 bases between. Study-level results: Whereas aged donors had fewer naive CD4+ cells, long-lived donors had more of them and higher diversity.

Donors each provided 8 to 10 milliliters of peripheral blood. It was with a sample-barcoded 5' primer and a J-beta primer mix that a second PCR of roughly 7 to 12 cycles was run. TCRdb processed the 5' RACE reads anew with MiXCR; each CDR3 protein has one entry. Of roughly 1,500,000 distinct CDR3 sequences listed, roughly 32% are singletons. The chain carries TRBV18 and TRBJ1-6; tentatively, D is TRBD1 (5 bases). The sequencing input was blood. The clonotype was recovered from a woman in her 30s in good health. CDR3 loop: CASSPSWGDNSPLHF. The CDR3 nucleotides are TGTGCCAGCTCACCTTCGTGGGGGGATAATTCACCCCTCCACTTT.